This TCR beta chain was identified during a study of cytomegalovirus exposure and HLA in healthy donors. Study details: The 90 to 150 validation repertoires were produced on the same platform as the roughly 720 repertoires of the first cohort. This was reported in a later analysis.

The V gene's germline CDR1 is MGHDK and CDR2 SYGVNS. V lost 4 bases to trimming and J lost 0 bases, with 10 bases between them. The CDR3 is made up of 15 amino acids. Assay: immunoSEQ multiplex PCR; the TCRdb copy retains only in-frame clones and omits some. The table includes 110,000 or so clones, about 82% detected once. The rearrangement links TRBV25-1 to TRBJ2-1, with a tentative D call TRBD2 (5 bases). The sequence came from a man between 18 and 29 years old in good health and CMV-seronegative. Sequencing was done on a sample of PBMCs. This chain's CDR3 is CASSGSGISYNEQFF. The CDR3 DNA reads TGTGCCAGCAGTGGGAGCGGAATCTCCTACAATGAGCAGTTCTTC.